This TCR beta chain originates from a study of T cell responses to AZD1222 COVID-19 vaccine. Between the trimmed V and J ends, which lost 2 bases and 0 bases, there was a span of 8 bases. Per the germline V gene, CDR1 is MDHEN and CDR2 is SYDVKM. The CDR3 consists of 14 residues. Study observations and caveats: Without day 14 samples, only post-peak T cell repertoires were studied. The study reported that nearly half of spike-specific TCRs target unmutated variant regions. Donor demographics were predominantly white British with a female majority; clonal diversity may be underestimated.

To note about this clone: Its antigen is currently unknown.

Repertoires were generated with immunoSEQ multiplex PCR, while TCRdb's copy carries only in-frame clones and drops some. The sample yields roughly 97,000 clones, approximately 90% seen once. This chain links TRBV28 with TRBJ2-7; D unresolved. The sample here was peripheral blood, taken on day 0 of AZD1222 vaccination. This TCR came from an adult in good health. The CDR3 reads CASSLRWASYEQYF. CDR3 nucleotides: TGTGCCAGCAGTTTACGGTGGGCCTCCTACGAGCAGTACTTC.